This entry describes one TCR beta chain. The antigen is unknown. These data belong to a study of graft-versus-host responses after intestinal transplantation. Assay: immunoSEQ multiplex PCR; the TCRdb copy retains only in-frame clones and omits some. The profile covers some 90,000 clones, with roughly 90% appearing a single time and approximately 0.11% taken by the ten largest. In germline, CDR1 is LNHDA, CDR2 SQIVND (reference sequence). The CDR3 spans 14 residues. Trimming took off 6 bases at V and 4 bases at J, with 15 bases between the two ends. This sequence was found in a human donor who received an intestinal transplant. The rearrangement uses TRBV19 and TRBJ1-2, with no clear D. Specimen: unstimulated CD4+ T cells sorted from spleen or lymph node cells, collected before intestinal transplant. The CDR3 DNA is TGTGCCAGTAGCCCGCCTGCGCCTCTCTATGGCTACACCTTC. This sequence encodes CASSPPAPLYGYTF.